This T cell receptor (beta chain) was identified in a study of T cell repertoires in cytomegalovirus infection. Study-level background: CMV infection and matching HLA type were both indicated by public TCR beta signatures.

The V gene lost 4 bases and the J gene lost 5 bases, with 12 bases spanning the gap. Germline CDR1 is SGHTA and CDR2 is FQGNSA. The CDR3 is 14 residues long. A single record per CDR3 protein comes from TCRdb applying MiXCR to the reads. The table has around 900,000 distinct CDR3 sequences, around a third seen once. The sample holds a few counts of this clonotype. Its antigen remains unknown. Notes on the study in general: Clonotype analysis showed dominance of the ex vivo response by HLA-C-restricted CMV-specific TCR beta clonotypes.

The V gene is TRBV7-2, the J gene TRBJ2-1; D possibly matches TRBD1 or TRBD2 (5 bases each). Source: cultured CD8+ T cells from PBMCs, taken from culture after CMV antigen stimulation. The TCR comes from a human donor in good health (CMV status not recorded). Some clones in this sample may be carry-over from other donors' samples. CDR3 loop: CASSYTGTNNEQFF. In DNA, the CDR3 is TGTGCCAGCAGCTACACCGGGACCAACAATGAGCAGTTCTTC.